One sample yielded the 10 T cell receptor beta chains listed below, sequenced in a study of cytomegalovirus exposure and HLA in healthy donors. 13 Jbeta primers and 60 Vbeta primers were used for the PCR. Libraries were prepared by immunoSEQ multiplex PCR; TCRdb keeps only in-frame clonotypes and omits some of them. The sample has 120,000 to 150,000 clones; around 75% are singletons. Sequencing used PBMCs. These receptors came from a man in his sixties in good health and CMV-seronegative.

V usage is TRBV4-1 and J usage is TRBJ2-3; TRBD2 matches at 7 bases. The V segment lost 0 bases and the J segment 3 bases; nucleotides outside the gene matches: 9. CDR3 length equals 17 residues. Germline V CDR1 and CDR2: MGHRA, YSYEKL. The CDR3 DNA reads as TGCGCCAGCAGCCAAGATAGGATGGGAGGGCGGACAGATACGCAGTATTTT. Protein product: CASSQDRMGGRTDTQYF.

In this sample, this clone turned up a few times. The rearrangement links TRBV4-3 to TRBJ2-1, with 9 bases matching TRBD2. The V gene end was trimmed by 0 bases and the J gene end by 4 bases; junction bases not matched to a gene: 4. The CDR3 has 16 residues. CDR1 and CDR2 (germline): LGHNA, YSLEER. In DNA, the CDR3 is TGCGCCAGCAGCCAAGATGTGACTAGCGGTTACAATGAGCAGTTCTTC. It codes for CASSQDVTSGYNEQFF.

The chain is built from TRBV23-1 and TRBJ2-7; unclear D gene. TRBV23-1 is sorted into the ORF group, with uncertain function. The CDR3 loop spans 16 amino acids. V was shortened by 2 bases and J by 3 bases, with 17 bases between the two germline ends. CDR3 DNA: TGCGCCAGCAGTCAAACCCCAAGCAGGATGGGCTACGAGCAGTACTTC. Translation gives CASSQTPSRMGYEQYF.

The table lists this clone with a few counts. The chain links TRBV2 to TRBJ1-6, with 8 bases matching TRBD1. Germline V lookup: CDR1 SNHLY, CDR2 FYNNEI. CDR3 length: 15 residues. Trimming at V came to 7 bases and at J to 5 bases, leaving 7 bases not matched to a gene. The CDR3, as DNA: TGTGCCAGCACTCCTGGACAGGGAGATAATTCACCCCTCCACTTT. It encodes CASTPGQGDNSPLHF.

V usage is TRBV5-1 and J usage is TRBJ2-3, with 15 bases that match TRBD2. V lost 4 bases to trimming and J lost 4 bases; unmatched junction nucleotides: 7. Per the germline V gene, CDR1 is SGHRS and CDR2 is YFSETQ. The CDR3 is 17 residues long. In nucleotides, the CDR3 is TGCGCCAGCAGCCCGGGACTAGCGGGAGGACGCGCAGATACGCAGTATTTT. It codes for CASSPGLAGGRADTQYF.

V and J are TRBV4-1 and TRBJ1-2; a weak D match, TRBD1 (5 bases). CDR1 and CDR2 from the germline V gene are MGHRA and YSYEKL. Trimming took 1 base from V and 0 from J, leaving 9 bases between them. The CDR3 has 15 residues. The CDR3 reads CASSQGQTANYGYTF. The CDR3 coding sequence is TGCGCCAGCAGCCAAGGGCAGACAGCTAACTATGGCTACACCTTC.

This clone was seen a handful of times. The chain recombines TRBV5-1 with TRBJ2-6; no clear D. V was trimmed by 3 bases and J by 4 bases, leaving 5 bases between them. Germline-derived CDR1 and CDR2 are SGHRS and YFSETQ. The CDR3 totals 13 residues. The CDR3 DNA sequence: TGCGCCAGCAGCTCTCCCGGGGCCAACGTCCTGACTTTC. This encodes CASSSPGANVLTF.

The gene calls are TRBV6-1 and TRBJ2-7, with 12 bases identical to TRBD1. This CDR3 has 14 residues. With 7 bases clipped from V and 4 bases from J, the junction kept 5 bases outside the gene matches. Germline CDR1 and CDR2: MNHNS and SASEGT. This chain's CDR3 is CASTPGQGAYEQYF. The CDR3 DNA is TGTGCCAGCACTCCGGGACAGGGGGCGTACGAGCAGTACTTC.

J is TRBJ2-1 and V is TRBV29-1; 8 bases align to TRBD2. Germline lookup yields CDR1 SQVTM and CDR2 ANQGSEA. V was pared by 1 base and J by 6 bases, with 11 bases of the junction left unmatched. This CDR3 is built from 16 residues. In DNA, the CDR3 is TGCAGCGTTGAAGGGTTCGAACTAGCGGAGTTCAATGAGCAGTTCTTC. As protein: CSVEGFELAEFNEQFF.

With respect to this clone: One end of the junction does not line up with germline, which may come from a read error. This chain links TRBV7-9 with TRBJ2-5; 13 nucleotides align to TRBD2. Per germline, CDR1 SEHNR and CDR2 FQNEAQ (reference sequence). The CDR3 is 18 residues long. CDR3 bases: TGTTCCAGCAGCTCCTATGTGGGACTAGCGGGACAGCAAGAGACCCAGTACTTC. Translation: CSSSSYVGLAGQQETQYF.